A single sample gave rise to the 17 T cell receptor beta chains below, sequenced in a study of blood T cell repertoires in COVID-19. Method: immunoSEQ multiplex PCR; TCRdb's copy keeps in-frame clones and lacks some. The sample carries around 460,000 clones, 70% to 90% recorded once. The specimen was peripheral blood. These receptors originate from a man between 18 and 35 years old with COVID-19, enrolled during active disease.

This chain uses TRBV7-2 with TRBJ1-5; 7 nucleotides match TRBD1. Germline values: CDR1 SGHTA, CDR2 FQGNSA. With 5 bases clipped from V and 2 bases from J, the junction kept 6 bases outside the gene matches. This CDR3 comprises 15 residues. Here the CDR3 reads CASSPQGSGNQPQHF. CDR3 DNA: TGTGCCAGCAGCCCACAGGGGTCGGGCAATCAGCCCCAGCATTTT.

This sequence joins TRBV6-4 and TRBJ2-1, with a weak D call TRBD1 (6 bases). Deletions cut 6 bases from V and 6 bases from J, with 15 bases between. The length of the CDR3 is 14 residues. CDR1 is MRHNA, CDR2 SNTAGT, per germline. The chain's CDR3 is CASSEDSPPNEQFF. The CDR3 DNA reads TGTGCCAGCAGCGAGGACAGTCCCCCCAATGAGCAGTTCTTC.

This chain joins TRBV12-3 or TRBV12-4 and TRBJ2-2, with unresolved D. Deletions cut 5 bases from V and 6 bases from J, with 4 bases between. This CDR3 is 11 amino acids long. DNA of the CDR3: TGTGCCAGCAGTAGAGCCGGGGAGCTGTTTTTT. Residues: CASSRAGELFF.

This chain connects TRBV13 to TRBJ2-2, with 12 bases identical to TRBD2. Trimming at V came to 2 bases and at J to 3 bases, leaving 4 bases not matched to a gene. Germline values: CDR1 PRHDT, CDR2 FYEKMQ (reference sequence). There are 17 residues in the CDR3. The CDR3 coding sequence is TGTGCCAGCAGCTTAAAAAGACTAGCGGGAGACACCGGGGAGCTGTTTTTT. Its translation: CASSLKRLAGDTGELFF. Full variable domain (missing parts from reference TRBV13 and TRBJ2-2): AAGVIQSPRHLIKEKRETATLKCYPIPRHDTVYWYQQGPGQDPQFLISFYEKMQSDKGSIPDRFSAQQFSDYHSELNMSSLELGDSALYFCASSLKRLAGDTGELFFGEGSRLTVL.

The V gene is TRBV7-8, the J gene TRBJ2-3; D not certain. V dropped 5 bases and J dropped 4 bases, with 13 bases sitting between them. Germline CDR1 reads SGHVS; CDR2 reads FQNEAQ. The CDR3 has 14 residues. In DNA form, the CDR3 reads TGTGCCAGCAGCCCACCTGTAGACTCAGATACGCAGTATTTT. Residues: CASSPPVDSDTQYF.

The rearrangement joins TRBV14 to TRBJ1-2, with no clear D. This CDR3 is 12 amino acids long. Between the trimmed V and J ends, which lost 3 bases and 4 bases, there was a span of 6 bases. Germline V gene sequence: CDR1 SGHDN, CDR2 FVKESK. CDR3 sequence (DNA): TGTGCCAGCAGCCAGTCCCTCTATGGCTACACCTTC. It yields the protein CASSQSLYGYTF. Using reference TRBV14 and TRBJ1-2 for the parts outside the CDR3, the full variable domain is EAGVTQFPSHSVIEKGQTVTLRCDPISGHDNLYWYRRVMGKEIKFLLHFVKESKQDESGMPNNRFLAERTGGTYSTLKVQPAELEDSGVYFCASSQSLYGYTFGSGTRLTVV.

The CDR3 protein is CASSAPQGVNTGELFF. Here the CDR3 DNA reads TGTGCCAGCAGCGCCCCACAGGGAGTGAACACCGGGGAGCTGTTTTTT. V and J are TRBV9 and TRBJ2-2; D perhaps matches TRBD1 (6 bases). The CDR3 consists of 16 residues. The V gene lost 3 bases and the J gene lost 1 base, with 13 bases spanning the gap. Germline loops: CDR1 SGDLS, CDR2 YYNGEE. The full variable domain, with the rest looked up from reference TRBV9 and TRBJ2-2, is DSGVTQTPKHLITATGQRVTLRCSPRSGDLSVYWYQQSLDQGLQFLIQYYNGEERAKGNILERFSAQQFPDLHSELNLSSLELGDSALYFCASSAPQGVNTGELFFGEGSRLTVL.

The J gene is TRBJ2-5, the V gene TRBV27; 10 bases map to TRBD2. V shed 0 bases, J shed 6 bases, and the junction held 7 bases outside the gene matches. This CDR3 comprises 16 residues. Germline-derived CDR1 and CDR2 are MNHEY and SMNVEV (reference sequence). CDR3 nucleotides: TGTGCCAGCAGTTTATCGCCACTAGCGGGGATGCAGACCCAGTACTTC. Its translation is CASSLSPLAGMQTQYF.

This clone showed up just once. The chain has TRBV14 and TRBJ2-7; 7 nucleotides align to TRBD2. Germline CDR1 reads SGHDN; CDR2 reads FVKESK. The ends lost 5 bases at V and 6 bases at J; junction bases unmatched: 10. The CDR3 covers 14 residues. The CDR3 bases are TGTGCCAGCAGCACCCTAGCGGTTGAAGCCGAGCAGTACTTC. Amino acid sequence: CASSTLAVEAEQYF. Full variable domain (outside the CDR3, taken from reference TRBV14 and TRBJ2-7): EAGVTQFPSHSVIEKGQTVTLRCDPISGHDNLYWYRRVMGKEIKFLLHFVKESKQDESGMPNNRFLAERTGGTYSTLKVQPAELEDSGVYFCASSTLAVEAEQYFGPGTRLTVT.

This sequence joins TRBV5-1 and TRBJ1-3; 7 bases align to TRBD1. V shed 1 base and J 7 bases; nucleotides not matched to a gene: 20. Germline lookup yields CDR1 SGHRS and CDR2 YFSETQ. CDR3 length: 19 amino acids. The CDR3 bases are TGCGCCAGCAGCTTGTACCCAGGTACGAGACCTGGGACAGCTAACACCATATATTTT. This encodes CASSLYPGTRPGTANTIYF.

The CDR3 sequence is CASSKQGGQETQYF. The CDR3 DNA reads TGTGCCAGCAGCAAACAGGGGGGCCAAGAGACCCAGTACTTC. The chain employs TRBV3-1 (or the pseudogene TRBV3-2) and TRBJ2-5; TRBD1 matches at 8 bases. In germline, CDR1 is LGHDT, CDR2 YNNKEL (reference sequence). Trimming took 5 bases from V and 1 from J; bases not matched to a gene: 3. This CDR3 has 14 amino acids.

This clone was counted between two and nine times. The chain carries TRBV19 and TRBJ2-2, with 12 bases lining up with TRBD2. J gave up 2 bases and V 6 bases, and 4 bases lay outside the gene matches. This CDR3 is built from 16 residues. CDR1 is LNHDA and CDR2 is SQIVND in the germline V gene (reference sequence). The CDR3 loop is CASSSTSGRNTGELFF. CDR3 nucleotides: TGTGCCAGTAGCTCGACTAGCGGGAGAAACACCGGGGAGCTGTTTTTT.

The rearrangement joins TRBV7-2 to TRBJ2-2; 7 positions match TRBD1. V shed 6 bases and J 7 bases; nucleotides not matched to a gene: 8. The CDR3 totals 14 residues. Germline CDR1 reads SGHTA; CDR2 reads FQGNSA. CDR3 protein: CASRTTGADGELFF. As DNA, the CDR3 is TGTGCCAGCAGGACTACAGGGGCGGACGGGGAGCTGTTTTTT.

The V gene is TRBV14, the J gene TRBJ2-7, with D perhaps TRBD2 (5 bases). Trimming removed 2 bases at V and 4 bases at J, with 15 bases between. Germline V gene lookup returns CDR1 SGHDN and CDR2 FVKESK. CDR3 size: 15 residues. CDR3 sequence: CASSQIGNRLYEQYF. Here the CDR3 DNA reads TGTGCCAGCAGCCAAATCGGGAACCGACTGTACGAGCAGTACTTC.

The chain uses TRBV2 and TRBJ2-5, with 8 nucleotides matching TRBD2. The CDR3 is made up of 15 amino acids. Germline V lookup: CDR1 SNHLY, CDR2 FYNNEI. V lost 4 bases, J lost 5 bases, and 9 bases stayed unmatched. CDR3 DNA: TGTGCCAGCAGTGGATCGAAGCTAGCGGGTGAGACCCAGTACTTC. Its translation: CASSGSKLAGETQYF.

The chain joins TRBV3-1 (or the pseudogene TRBV3-2) to TRBJ2-1; D possibly corresponds to TRBD1 (6 bases). CDR3 length equals 12 residues. The germline V gene has CDR1 LGHDT and CDR2 YNNKEL (reference sequence). Trimming removed 4 bases from V and 12 bases from J, with 13 bases in between. The CDR3 spells CASSLRDTRQFF. CDR3 DNA: TGTGCCAGCAGCCTCCGGGACACTCGGCAGTTCTTC.

This rearrangement joins TRBV10-2 to TRBJ1-2; TRBD1 matches at 7 bases. V shed 8 bases and J 3 bases; nucleotides not matched to a gene: 6. The germline V gene has CDR1 WSHSY and CDR2 SAAADI. CDR3 size: 13 residues. Here the CDR3 DNA reads TGCGCCAGCCGTGCGGGACAGTACTATGGCTACACCTTC. Translated, it gives CASRAGQYYGYTF.